A single sample gave rise to the 7 T cell receptor beta chains below, sequenced in a study of T cell repertoires in cytomegalovirus infection. The antigens for these receptors are not known. TCRdb recomputed calls from the reads with MiXCR, one row per CDR3 protein. The sample consists of a few hundred thousand distinct CDR3 sequences, approximately 40% of them appearing once. The sequencing here drew on cultured PBMCs, taken from culture after CMV antigen stimulation. The receptors originated from a human donor in good health (CMV status not recorded). Some clones in this sample may be carry-over from other donors' samples.

This clonotype was detected many times. The J gene is TRBJ2-1, the V gene TRBV7-2, with D tentatively TRBD2 (7 bases). Between the trimmed V and J ends, which lost 5 bases and 11 bases, there was a span of 16 bases. The CDR3 sequence is 13 residues long. Germline V gives CDR1 SGHTA, CDR2 FQGNSA. In DNA form, the CDR3 reads TGTGCCAGCAGCCCCGGGGGGCGTGGGAAGCAGTTCTTC. Its translation: CASSPGGRGKQFF.

The chain couples TRBV12-3 or TRBV12-4 to TRBJ2-7; D uncertain. V was pared by 6 bases and J by 2 bases, with 5 bases between. The CDR3 consists of 11 residues. CDR3 DNA sequence: TGTGCCAGCAGGTCGACCTACGAGCAGTACTTC. Its translation is CASRSTYEQYF.

The gene calls are TRBV5-5 and TRBJ1-6; 7 bases fit TRBD1. The length of the CDR3 is 15 residues. Looked up from germline, CDR1 is SGHKS and CDR2 is YYEKEE (reference sequence). Losses at the gene ends were 2 bases for V and 10 bases for J; bases not matched to a gene: 9. The CDR3 protein is CASSLWEGARSPLHF. The CDR3 coding sequence is TGTGCCAGCAGCTTATGGGAGGGGGCCAGATCACCCCTCCACTTT.

The J gene is TRBJ2-3, the V gene TRBV20-1; 15 bases fit TRBD2. V gave up 2 bases and J gave up 5 bases; unmatched junction bases: 14. Per the germline V gene, CDR1 is DFQATT and CDR2 is SNEGSKA (reference sequence). The length of the CDR3 is 19 residues. For the CDR3, the DNA is TGCAGTGCTAGATCCCTATGGACTAGCGGGGGGGCGAATGGAGATACGCAGTATTTT. Its protein product is CSARSLWTSGGANGDTQYF.

The J gene is TRBJ2-1, the V gene TRBV29-1; no clear D. Between the trimmed V and J ends, which lost 4 bases and 0 bases, there was a span of 7 bases. The germline V gene has CDR1 SQVTM and CDR2 ANQGSEA. This CDR3 region has 13 residues. CDR3 bases: TGCAGCGTTGTGGCAGCCTCCTACAATGAGCAGTTCTTC. It specifies CSVVAASYNEQFF.

This clonotype was observed a few times. The chain is built from TRBV7-2 and TRBJ2-1; perhaps TRBD2 as D (6 bases). The V end was cut by 4 bases, the J end by 5 bases, with 12 bases between. The CDR3 loop spans 14 amino acids. Germline values: CDR1 SGHTA, CDR2 FQGNSA. For the CDR3, the DNA is TGTGCCAGCAGCTACGGGAGAGCGCACAATGAGCAGTTCTTC. This sequence encodes CASSYGRAHNEQFF.

This sequence joins TRBV29-1 and TRBJ1-3; tentative D call: TRBD1 (5 bases). Trimming shortened V by 7 bases and J by 4 bases, and 17 bases separated the two germline ends. This CDR3 is 14 amino acids long. Germline V gene data show CDR1 as SQVTM and CDR2 as ANQGSEA. CDR3 residues: CSALAPGSGNTIYF. The CDR3 bases are TGCAGCGCTCTTGCCCCAGGGTCCGGAAACACCATATATTTT.